The TCR beta chain under discussion was sequenced for a study of blood T cell repertoires in COVID-19 (dated by TCRdb to 2020 to 2022). About the full investigation: Collaborator samples came from the United States, Italy and Spain and covered acute and convalescent phases of COVID-19. The material from the prospective study consisted of cDNA or gDNA derived from T cells, B-cell-depleted T cells, or PBMCs. Subjects who had been exposed to COVID-19, were actively infected with it, or had recovered from it provided the deeply sampled blood TCRbeta repertoires that made up the dataset. The repertoires were released in a freely available public database intended as a resource for research on the immune response to SARS-CoV-2. Samples were obtained from the ongoing ImmuneRACE study (first 160 participants) and from over 1,000 subjects provided by 6 global collaborators. The sample metadata nearly always contained a de-identified subject ID, COVID-19 status, age in years and sex. Where available, HLA class I and class II types were obtained from metadata supplied by the sample provider rather than from assay-based typing.

The germline V gene specifies MDHEN as CDR1 and SYDVKM as CDR2. The CDR3 covers 17 residues, taking in both the cysteine and the phenylalanine. The DNA shown is the 51-base CDR3, in frame from base 1. For this chain, trimming is 3 bases at the V end and 3 bases at the J end, and the number of junction bases without a gene match is 12. Collaborating institutions collected whole blood in K2EDTA tubes following their own protocols. For TCRbeta analysis, collaborators shipped samples in one of three forms: frozen whole blood, isolated PBMCs, or DNA extracted from either of those sample types. Summary of the overall study and its limitations: The amount of clinical and demographic metadata varied by source and participant and was provided uncurated.

Concerning this clone itself: Which antigen it targets is not known. Within one base of it there is no much larger clone, and no base qualities were kept.

The immunoSEQ Assay, a bias-controlled multiplex PCR, was used to amplify TCRbeta CDR3 regions from genomic DNA. In the paper's pipeline: The number of nucleated cells in each sample was estimated by amplification of reference gene primers within the assay. Sequence reads were collapsed and filtered to measure the absolute abundance of every unique TCRbeta CDR3 rearrangement. For each sample, productive Simpson clonality was calculated as the square root of Simpson's diversity index across productive rearrangements. TCRdb took over this immuneACCESS table, retaining in-frame rearrangements with V and J assigned. Such tables are incomplete; in checked studies, under half of the missing clones stem from an unresolved V gene, and the remainder is unexplained. Clone size and V and J calls were adopted from that table, with D and trimming inferred from the DNA. The sample has about 28,000 clones on record, around 90% of them singletons. Roughly 15% of the sample goes to the ten largest clones.

The sequence links TRBV28 to TRBJ2-7; 9 central bases correspond to TRBD2. This clonotype was obtained from a human donor in a cohort sampled during active COVID-19. The sequencing input was peripheral blood. CDR3 region: CASSLWAAGGKDYEQYF. In nucleotides, the sequence is TGTGCCAGCAGTTTGTGGGCGGCGGGAGGGAAGGACTACGAGCAGTACTTC.